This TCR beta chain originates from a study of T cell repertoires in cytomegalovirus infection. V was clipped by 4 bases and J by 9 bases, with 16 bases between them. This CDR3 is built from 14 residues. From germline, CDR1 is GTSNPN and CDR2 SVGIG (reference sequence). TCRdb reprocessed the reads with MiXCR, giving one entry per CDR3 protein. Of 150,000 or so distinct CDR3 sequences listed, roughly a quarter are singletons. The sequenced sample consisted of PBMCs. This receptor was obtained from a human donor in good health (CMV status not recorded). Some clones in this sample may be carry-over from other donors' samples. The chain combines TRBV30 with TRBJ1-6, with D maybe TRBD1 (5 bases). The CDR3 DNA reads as TGTGCCTGGACTACGGGGCCGTACACTTCACCCCTCCACTTT. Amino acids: CAWTTGPYTSPLHF. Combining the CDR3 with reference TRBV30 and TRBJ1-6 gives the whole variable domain SQTIHQWPATLVQPVGSPLSLECTVEGTSNPNLYWYRQAAGRGLQLLFYSVGIGQISSEVPQNLSASRPQDRQFILSSKKLLLSDSGFYLCAWTTGPYTSPLHFGNGTRLTVT.